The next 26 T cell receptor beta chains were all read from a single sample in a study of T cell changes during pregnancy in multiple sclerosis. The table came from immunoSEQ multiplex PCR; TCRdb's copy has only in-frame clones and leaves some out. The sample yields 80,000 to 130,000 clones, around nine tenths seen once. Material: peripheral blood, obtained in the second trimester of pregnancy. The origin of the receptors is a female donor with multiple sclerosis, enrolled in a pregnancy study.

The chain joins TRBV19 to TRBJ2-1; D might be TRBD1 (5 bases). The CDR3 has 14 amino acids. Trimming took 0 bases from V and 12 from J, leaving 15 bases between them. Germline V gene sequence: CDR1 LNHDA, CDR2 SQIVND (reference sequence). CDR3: CASSIDPVLGAQFF. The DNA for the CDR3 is TGTGCCAGTAGTATAGACCCCGTCCTTGGGGCGCAGTTCTTC.

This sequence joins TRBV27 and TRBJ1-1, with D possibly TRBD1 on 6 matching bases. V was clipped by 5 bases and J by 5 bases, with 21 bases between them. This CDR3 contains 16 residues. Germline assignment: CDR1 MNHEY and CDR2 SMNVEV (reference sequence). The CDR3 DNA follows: TGTGCCAGCAGTCTAATACAGGGCCAGGTGATAACTGAAGCTTTCTTT. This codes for CASSLIQGQVITEAFF.

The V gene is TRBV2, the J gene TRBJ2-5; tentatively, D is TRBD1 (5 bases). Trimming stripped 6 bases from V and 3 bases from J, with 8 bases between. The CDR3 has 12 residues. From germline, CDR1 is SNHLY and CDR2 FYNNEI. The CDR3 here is CASSQGEETQYF. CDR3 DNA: TGTGCCAGCAGCCAGGGTGAAGAGACCCAGTACTTC.

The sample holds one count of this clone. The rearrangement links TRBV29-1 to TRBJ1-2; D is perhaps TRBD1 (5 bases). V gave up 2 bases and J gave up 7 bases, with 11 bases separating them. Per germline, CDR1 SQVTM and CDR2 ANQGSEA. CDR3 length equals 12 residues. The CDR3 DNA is TGCAGCGTTGAAAGGGGCTCGGGTGGCTACACCTTC. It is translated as CSVERGSGGYTF.

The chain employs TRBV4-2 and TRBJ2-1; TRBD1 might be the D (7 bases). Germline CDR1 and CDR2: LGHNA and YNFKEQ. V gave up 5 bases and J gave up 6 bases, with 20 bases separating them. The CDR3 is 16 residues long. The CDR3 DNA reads TGTGCCAGCAGCTCCAGGGTGGCCCAGGGGGGCAATGAGCAGTTCTTC. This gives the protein CASSSRVAQGGNEQFF.

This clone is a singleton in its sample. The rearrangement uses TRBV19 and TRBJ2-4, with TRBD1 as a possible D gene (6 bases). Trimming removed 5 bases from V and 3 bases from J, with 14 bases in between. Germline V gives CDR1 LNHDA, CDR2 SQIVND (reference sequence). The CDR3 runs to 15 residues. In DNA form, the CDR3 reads TGTGCCAGTAGTCCACAACAGGGTATCAAAAACATTCAGTACTTC. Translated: CASSPQQGIKNIQYF.

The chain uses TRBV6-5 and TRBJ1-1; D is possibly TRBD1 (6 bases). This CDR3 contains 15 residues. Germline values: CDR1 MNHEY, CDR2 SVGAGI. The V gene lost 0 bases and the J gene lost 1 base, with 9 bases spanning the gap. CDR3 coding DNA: TGTGCCAGCAGTTACTCGGGGGCCAAGAACACTGAAGCTTTCTTT. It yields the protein CASSYSGAKNTEAFF.

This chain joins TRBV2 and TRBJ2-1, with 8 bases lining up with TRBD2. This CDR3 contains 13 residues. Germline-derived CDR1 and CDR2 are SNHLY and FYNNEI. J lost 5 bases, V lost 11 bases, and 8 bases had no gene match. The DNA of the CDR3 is TGTGCCGGAGGGGTAGCGGGACACAATGAGCAGTTCTTC. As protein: CAGGVAGHNEQFF. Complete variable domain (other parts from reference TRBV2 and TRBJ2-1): EPEVTQTPSHQVTQMGQEVILRCVPISNHLYFYWYRQILGQKVEFLVSFYNNEISEKSEIFDDQFSVERPDGSNFTLKIRSTKLEDSAMYFCAGGVAGHNEQFFGPGTRLTVL.

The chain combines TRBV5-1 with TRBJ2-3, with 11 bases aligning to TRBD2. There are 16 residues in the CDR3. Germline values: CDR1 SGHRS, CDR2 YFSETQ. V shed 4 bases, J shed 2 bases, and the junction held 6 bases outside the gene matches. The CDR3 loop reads CASSPGLAETTDTQYF. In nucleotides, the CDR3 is TGCGCCAGCAGCCCGGGACTAGCGGAGACCACAGATACGCAGTATTTT. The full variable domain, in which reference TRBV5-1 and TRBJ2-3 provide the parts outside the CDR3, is KAGVTQTPRYLIKTRGQQVTLSCSPISGHRSVSWYQQTPGQGLQFLFEYFSETQRNKGNFPGRFSGRQFSNSRSEMNVSTLELGDSALYLCASSPGLAETTDTQYFGPGTRLTVL.

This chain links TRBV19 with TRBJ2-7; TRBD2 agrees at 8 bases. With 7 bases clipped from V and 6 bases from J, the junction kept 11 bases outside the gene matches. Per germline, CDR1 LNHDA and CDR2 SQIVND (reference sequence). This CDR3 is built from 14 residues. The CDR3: CASTPPGTRGEQYF. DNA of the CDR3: TGTGCCAGTACCCCCCCCGGGACTAGGGGCGAGCAGTACTTC. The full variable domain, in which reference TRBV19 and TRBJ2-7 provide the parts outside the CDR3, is DGGITQSPKYLFRKEGQNVTLSCEQNLNHDAMYWYRQDPGQGLRLIYYSQIVNDFQKGDIAEGYSVSREKKESFPLTVTSAQKNPTAFYLCASTPPGTRGEQYFGPGTRLTVT.

DNA of the CDR3: TGTGCCAGTAGTCCCCAGGGGATCGGCAATCAGCCCCAGCATTTT. It encodes CASSPQGIGNQPQHF. This chain connects TRBV19 to TRBJ1-5; possible D gene TRBD1, 6 bases. There are 15 residues in the CDR3. V lost 5 bases and J 2 bases, leaving 13 bases between the germline ends. Germline V CDR1 and CDR2: LNHDA, SQIVND (reference sequence).

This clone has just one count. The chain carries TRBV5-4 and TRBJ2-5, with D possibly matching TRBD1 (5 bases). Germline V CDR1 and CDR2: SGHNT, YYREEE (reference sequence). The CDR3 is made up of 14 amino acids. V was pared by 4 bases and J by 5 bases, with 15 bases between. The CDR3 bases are TGTGCCAGCAGCCCTGCCAGGGTCGGGGAGACCCAGTACTTC. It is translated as CASSPARVGETQYF.

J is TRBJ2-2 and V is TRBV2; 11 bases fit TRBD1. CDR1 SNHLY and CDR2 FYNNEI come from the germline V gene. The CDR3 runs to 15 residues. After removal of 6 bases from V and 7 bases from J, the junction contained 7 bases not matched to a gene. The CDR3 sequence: CASSRTGGLGGELFF. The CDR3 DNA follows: TGTGCCAGCAGCCGGACAGGGGGCCTGGGCGGGGAGCTGTTTTTT.

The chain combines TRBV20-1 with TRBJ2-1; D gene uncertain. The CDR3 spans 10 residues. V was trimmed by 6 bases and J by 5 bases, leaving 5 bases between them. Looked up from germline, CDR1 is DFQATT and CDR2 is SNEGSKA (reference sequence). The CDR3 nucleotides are TGCAGTGCGCCTAACAATGAGCAGTTCTTC. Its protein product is CSAPNNEQFF.

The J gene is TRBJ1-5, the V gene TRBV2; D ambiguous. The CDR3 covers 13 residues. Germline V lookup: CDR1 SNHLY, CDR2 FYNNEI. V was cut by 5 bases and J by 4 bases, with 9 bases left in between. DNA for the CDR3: TGTGCCAGCAGTCACGACGGGAATCAGCCCCAGCATTTT. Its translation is CASSHDGNQPQHF. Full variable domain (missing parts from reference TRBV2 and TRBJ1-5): EPEVTQTPSHQVTQMGQEVILRCVPISNHLYFYWYRQILGQKVEFLVSFYNNEISEKSEIFDDQFSVERPDGSNFTLKIRSTKLEDSAMYFCASSHDGNQPQHFGDGTRLSIL.

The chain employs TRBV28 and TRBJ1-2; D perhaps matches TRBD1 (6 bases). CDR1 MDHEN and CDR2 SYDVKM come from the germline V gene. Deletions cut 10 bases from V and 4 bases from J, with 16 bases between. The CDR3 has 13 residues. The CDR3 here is CATSGTIVYGYTF. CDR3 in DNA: TGTGCCACCTCGGGGACAATCGTCTATGGCTACACCTTC.

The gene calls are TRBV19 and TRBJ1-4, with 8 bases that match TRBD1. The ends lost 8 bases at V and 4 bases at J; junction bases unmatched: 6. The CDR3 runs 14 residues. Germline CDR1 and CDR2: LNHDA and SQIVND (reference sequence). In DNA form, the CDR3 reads TGTGCCAGTGGAAGACAGGGGCGTAATGAAAAACTGTTTTTT. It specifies CASGRQGRNEKLFF.

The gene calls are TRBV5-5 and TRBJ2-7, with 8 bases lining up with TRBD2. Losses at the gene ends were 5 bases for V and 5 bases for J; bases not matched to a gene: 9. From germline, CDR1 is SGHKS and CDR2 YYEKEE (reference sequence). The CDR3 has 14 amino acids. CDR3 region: CASSSSGGGNEQYF. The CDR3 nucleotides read TGTGCCAGCAGTTCCAGCGGGGGAGGCAACGAGCAGTACTTC.

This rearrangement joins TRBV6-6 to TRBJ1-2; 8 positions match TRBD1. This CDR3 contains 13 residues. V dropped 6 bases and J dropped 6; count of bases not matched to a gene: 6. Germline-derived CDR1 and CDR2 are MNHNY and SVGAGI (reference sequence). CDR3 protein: CASRMDRADGYTF. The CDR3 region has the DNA TGTGCCAGCAGGATGGACAGGGCGGATGGCTACACCTTC.

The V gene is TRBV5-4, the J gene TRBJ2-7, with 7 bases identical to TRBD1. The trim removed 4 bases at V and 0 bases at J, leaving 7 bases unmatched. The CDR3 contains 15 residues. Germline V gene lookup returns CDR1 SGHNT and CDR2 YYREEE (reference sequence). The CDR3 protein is CASSTSGTVSYEQYF. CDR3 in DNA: TGTGCCAGCAGCACCTCCGGGACAGTCTCCTACGAGCAGTACTTC.

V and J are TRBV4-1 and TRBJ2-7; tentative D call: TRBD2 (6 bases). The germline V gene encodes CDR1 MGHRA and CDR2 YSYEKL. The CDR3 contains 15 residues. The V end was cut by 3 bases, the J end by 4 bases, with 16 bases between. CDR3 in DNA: TGCGCCAGCAGCCAGAGGGACGGGGGAGCGTACGAGCAGTACTTC. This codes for CASSQRDGGAYEQYF.

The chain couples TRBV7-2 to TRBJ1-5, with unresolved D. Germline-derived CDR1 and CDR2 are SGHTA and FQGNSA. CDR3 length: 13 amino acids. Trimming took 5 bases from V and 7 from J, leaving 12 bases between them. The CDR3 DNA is TGTGCCAGCAGCCCCGACCGCAGGCAGCCCCAGCATTTT. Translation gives CASSPDRRQPQHF. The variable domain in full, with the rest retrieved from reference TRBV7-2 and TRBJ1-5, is GAGVSQSPSNKVTEKGKDVELRCDPISGHTALYWYRQSLGQGLEFLIYFQGNSAPDKSGLPSDRFSAERTGGSVSTLTIQRTQQEDSAVYLCASSPDRRQPQHFGDGTRLSIL.

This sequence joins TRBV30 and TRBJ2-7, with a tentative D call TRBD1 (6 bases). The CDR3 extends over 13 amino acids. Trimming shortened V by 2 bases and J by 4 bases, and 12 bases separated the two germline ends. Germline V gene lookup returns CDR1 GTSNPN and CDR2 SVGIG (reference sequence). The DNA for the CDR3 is TGTGCCTGGAGTTTGGACAGCCATTACGAGCAGTACTTC. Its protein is CAWSLDSHYEQYF.

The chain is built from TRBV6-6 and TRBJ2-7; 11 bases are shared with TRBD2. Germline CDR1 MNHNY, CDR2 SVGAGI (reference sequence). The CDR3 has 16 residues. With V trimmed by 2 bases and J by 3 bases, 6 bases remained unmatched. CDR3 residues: CASSYTLAGEYYEQYF. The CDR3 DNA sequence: TGTGCCAGCAGTTACACACTAGCGGGAGAGTACTACGAGCAGTACTTC.

The DNA for the CDR3 is TGTGCCATCAGCGGTGGCGGGGTGGGCTCCTACAATGAGCAGTTCTTC. Translated: CAISGGGVGSYNEQFF. The V gene is TRBV10-3, the J gene TRBJ2-1; perhaps TRBD2 as D (6 bases). The germline V gene has CDR1 ENHRY and CDR2 SYGVKD. CDR3 length: 16 amino acids. V lost 6 bases and J 0 bases, leaving 15 bases between the germline ends.

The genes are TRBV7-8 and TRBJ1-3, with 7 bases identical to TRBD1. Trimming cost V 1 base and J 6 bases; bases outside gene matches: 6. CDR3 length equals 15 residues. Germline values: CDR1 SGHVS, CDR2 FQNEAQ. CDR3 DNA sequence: TGTGCCAGCAGCTTAGGCAGGGGGGAGGCAAACACCATATATTTT. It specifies CASSLGRGEANTIYF. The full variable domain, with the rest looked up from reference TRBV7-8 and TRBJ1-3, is GAGVSQSPRYKVAKRGQDVALRCDPISGHVSLFWYQQALGQGPEFLTYFQNEAQLDKSGLPSDRFFAERPEGSVSTLKIQRTQQEDSAVYLCASSLGRGEANTIYFGEGSWLTVV.